Listed below are T cell receptor beta chains from one sample, sequenced in a study of shared clonotypes between healthy human individuals. Some clones are missing from TCRdb's copy, which holds only in-frame ones; the method was immunoSEQ multiplex PCR. The repertoire holds millions of clones, with approximately 94% as singletons. Sequencing was performed on naive CD8+ T cells sorted from blood. The receptors here all came from a man aged 18 to 30 in good health. Each CDR3 is given without its conserved first and last residue.

cdr3_length j_call v_call cdr3_aa
10 TRBJ1-2 TRBV19 ASLTARYGYT
12 TRBJ2-7 TRBV13 ASSSRGGLLEQY
13 TRBJ2-5 TRBV5-1 ASSRWPGKGETQY
12 TRBJ2-5 TRBV7-9 ASSLGGGQETQY
12 TRBJ2-3 TRBV5-1 ASSARTGADTQY
13 TRBJ2-1 TRBV5-6 ASSPGGGRYNEQF
12 TRBJ1-1 TRBV5-1 ASSEGLSNTEAF
12 TRBJ1-5 TRBV4-2 ASSYTGEEQPQH
11 TRBJ1-6 TRBV7-2 ASSLGQGPPLH
15 TRBJ1-2 TRBV7-9 ASSSPGQQLLNYGYT
15 TRBJ2-1 TRBV2 ASIKTHQGLANNEQF
10 TRBJ2-7 TRBV15 ATSRAENEQY
13 TRBJ2-5 TRBV18 ASSPDRFLDRTQY
14 TRBJ2-2 TRBV7-8 ASSHGSLANTGELF